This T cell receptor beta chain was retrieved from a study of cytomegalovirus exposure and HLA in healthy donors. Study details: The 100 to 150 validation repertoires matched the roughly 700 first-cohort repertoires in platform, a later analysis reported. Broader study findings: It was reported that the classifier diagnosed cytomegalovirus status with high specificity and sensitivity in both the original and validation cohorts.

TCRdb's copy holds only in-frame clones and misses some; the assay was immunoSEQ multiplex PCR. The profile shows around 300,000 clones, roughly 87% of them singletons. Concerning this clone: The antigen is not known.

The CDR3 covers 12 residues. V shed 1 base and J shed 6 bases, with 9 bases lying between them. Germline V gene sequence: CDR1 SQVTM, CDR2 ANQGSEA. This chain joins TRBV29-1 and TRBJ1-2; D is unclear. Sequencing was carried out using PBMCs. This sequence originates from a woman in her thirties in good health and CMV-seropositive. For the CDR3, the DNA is TGCAGCGTTGAAGGGCCTCGTAATGGCTACACCTTC. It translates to CSVEGPRNGYTF.